This T cell receptor (beta chain) was observed in a study of cytotoxic CD8 clonotypes in ibrutinib-treated CLL. The repertoire was sequenced with immunoSEQ multiplex PCR; TCRdb's copy has only in-frame clones and lacks some. Of roughly 150,000 clones in the sample, 84% were seen once. With regard to this clone: Its antigen is unidentified.

Study observations and caveats: Public clonotypes were seen rarely and were contracted or stable on treatment. Baseline clonality, above age-matched healthy donor levels, tracked circulating CD8+ T-cell counts.

The starting material was PBMCs, obtained after 24 months of ibrutinib treatment. The sequence derives from a human donor with chronic lymphocytic leukemia.

Here the CDR3 reads CASSHLQGQAPHTEAFF. CDR3 in DNA: TGCGCCAGCAGCCACCTACAGGGGCAGGCCCCCCACACTGAAGCTTTCTTT. This rearrangement joins TRBV4-1 to TRBJ1-1; 7 nucleotides line up with TRBD1. With 3 bases clipped from V and 3 bases from J, the junction kept 13 bases outside the gene matches. CDR3 length: 17 amino acids. The germline CDR1 and CDR2 sequences are MGHRA and YSYEKL.